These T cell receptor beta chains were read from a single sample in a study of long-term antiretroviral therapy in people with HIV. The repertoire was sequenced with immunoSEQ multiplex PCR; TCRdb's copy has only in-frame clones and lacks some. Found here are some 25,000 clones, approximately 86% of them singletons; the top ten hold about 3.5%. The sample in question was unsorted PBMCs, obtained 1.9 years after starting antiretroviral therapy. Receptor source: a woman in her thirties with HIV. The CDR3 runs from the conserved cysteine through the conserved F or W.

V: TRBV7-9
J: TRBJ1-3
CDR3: CASSLPDSYSGNTIYF

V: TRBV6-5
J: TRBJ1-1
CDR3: CASSSGTPNTEAFF

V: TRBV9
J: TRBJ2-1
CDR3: CASSVNARDHEQFF

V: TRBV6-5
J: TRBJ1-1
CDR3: CASRSGVNTEAFF

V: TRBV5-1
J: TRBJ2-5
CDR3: CASSSSGDGGTQYF

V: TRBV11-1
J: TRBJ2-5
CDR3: CASSWDREETQYF

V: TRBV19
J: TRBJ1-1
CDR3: CASSITRANTEAFF

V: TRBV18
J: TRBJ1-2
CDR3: CASSPESNYGYTF

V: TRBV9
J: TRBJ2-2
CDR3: CASSVTGTMNTGELFF

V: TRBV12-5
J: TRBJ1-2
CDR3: CASGSAAGGRGYTF

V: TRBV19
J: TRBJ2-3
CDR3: CASRGLAGNTDTQYF

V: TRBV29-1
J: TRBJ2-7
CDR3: CSGVGTGYEQYF

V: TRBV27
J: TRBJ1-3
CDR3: CASSSGPSSGNTIYF

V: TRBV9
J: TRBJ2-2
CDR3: CASSVMTLLAGDLNTGELFF

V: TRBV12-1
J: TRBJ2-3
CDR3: CASSPQGLSTDTQYF

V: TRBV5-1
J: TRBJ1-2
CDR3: CASSLEGGFWYGYTF

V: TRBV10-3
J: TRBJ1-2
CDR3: CAISEVGRPPSYGYTF

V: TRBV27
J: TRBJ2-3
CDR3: CASHGPRTSGNTQYF

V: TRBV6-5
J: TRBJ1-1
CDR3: CASSRGFTEAFF

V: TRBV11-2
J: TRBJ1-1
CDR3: CASSLGFEAFF

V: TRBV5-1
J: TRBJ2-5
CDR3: CASSLSLETQYF

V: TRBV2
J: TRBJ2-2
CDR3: CASSDIGTANTGELFF

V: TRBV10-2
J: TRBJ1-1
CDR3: CASREYEYTEAFF

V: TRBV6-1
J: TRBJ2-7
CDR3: CASSLSGFPLEQYF

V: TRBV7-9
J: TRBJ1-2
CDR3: CASSLVSYGYTF

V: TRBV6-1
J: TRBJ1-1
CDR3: CASSELDRRTEAFF

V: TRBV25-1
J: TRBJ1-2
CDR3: CASSDEGARGYTF

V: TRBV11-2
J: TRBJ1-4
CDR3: CASSLGIYGTAHEKLFF

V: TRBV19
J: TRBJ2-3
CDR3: CASSIEGRDTQYF

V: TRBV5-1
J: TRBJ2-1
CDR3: CASSLGGANSYNEQFF

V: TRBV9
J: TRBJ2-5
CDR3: CASSVRGPQETQYF

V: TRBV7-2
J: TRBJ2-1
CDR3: CASSVGLHNEQFF

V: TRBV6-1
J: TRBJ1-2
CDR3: CASRDRTGDHYGYTF

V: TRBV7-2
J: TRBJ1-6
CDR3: CASTTITGGGNSPLHF

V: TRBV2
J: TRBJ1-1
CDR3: CASTGTSNTEAFF

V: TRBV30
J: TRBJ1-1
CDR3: CAWSVAESWDTEAFF

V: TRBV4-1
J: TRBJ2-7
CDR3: CASSPKPRLGHLSDEQYF

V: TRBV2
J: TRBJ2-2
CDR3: CASSPRASGERELFF

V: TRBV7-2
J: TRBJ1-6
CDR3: CASSSLGGNSPLHF

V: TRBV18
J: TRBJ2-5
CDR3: CASSAGQKETQYF

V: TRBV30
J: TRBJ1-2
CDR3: CAWSEWVTGYTF

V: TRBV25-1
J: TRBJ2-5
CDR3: CASSVLVGGETQYF

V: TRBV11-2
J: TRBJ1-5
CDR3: CASSLGGHNQPQHF

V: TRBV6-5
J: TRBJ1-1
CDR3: CASSPTYPGREAFF

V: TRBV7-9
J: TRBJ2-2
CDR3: CASSSYDRGYTGELFF

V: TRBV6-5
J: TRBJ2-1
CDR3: CASRQPPGQENEQFF

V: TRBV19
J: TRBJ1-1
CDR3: CASTGQGARSTEAFF